This TCR beta chain was sequenced in a study of monozygotic twins with inflammatory bowel disease. Study results and limitations: IBD patients shared fewer clonotypes with other individuals than healthy twins, especially patients with disease activity signs. Among twins, concordant and discordant pairs did not differ in repertoire similarity, possibly from limited power.

Regarding this clonotype: Antigen specificity is unknown.

One entry per CDR3 protein, without DNA, is what TCRdb gives after re-calling the 5' RACE reads. Reported are about 380,000 distinct CDR3 sequences; the ten largest clones contain approximately 2.4%. Germline V gene sequence: CDR1 SGHVS, CDR2 FQNEAQ. This CDR3 region has 15 residues. The TCR sequence derives from a human donor with ulcerative colitis or Crohn's disease, or a healthy co-twin of an affected twin (not recorded which). Material for sequencing was blood. The rearrangement uses TRBV7-8 and TRBJ2-5; the D call of TRBD1 rests on TCRdb alone, since no DNA is present to check it. CDR3 loop: CASSLWTQHGETQYF.